The rows below give T cell receptor beta chains drawn from one sample of a study of blood T cell repertoires in COVID-19. Assay: immunoSEQ multiplex PCR; the TCRdb copy retains only in-frame clones and omits some. The sample contains roughly 170,000 clones, more than 75% of which appear only once. The sequenced material came from peripheral blood. The receptors shown here come from a woman aged 50 to 60 with COVID-19, enrolled during active disease. The CDR3 runs from the conserved cysteine through the conserved F or W. A D gene is named only where the DNA matches it firmly. Expanded clones are given a class, and other clones once, few, many or no size at all.

j_gene: TRBJ1-1; d_gene: .; abundance: once; v_gene: TRBV6-5; CDR3aa: CASSYGLGTEAFF; CDR3nt: TGTGCCAGCAGTTACGGGCTGGGCACTGAAGCTTTCTTT
j_gene: TRBJ1-2; d_gene: .; abundance: .; v_gene: TRBV2; CDR3aa: CASMAGWNYGYTF; CDR3nt: TGTGCCAGCATGGCAGGGTGGAACTATGGCTACACCTTC
j_gene: TRBJ2-7; d_gene: .; abundance: .; v_gene: TRBV5-4; CDR3aa: CASSLIYGTNSYEQYF; CDR3nt: TGTGCCAGCAGCTTGATATATGGGACAAACTCCTACGAGCAGTACTTC
j_gene: TRBJ1-6; d_gene: TRBD1; abundance: once; v_gene: TRBV6-5; CDR3aa: CASSSQGDNSPLHF; CDR3nt: TGTGCCAGCAGCTCACAGGGGGATAATTCACCCCTCCACTTT
j_gene: TRBJ1-2; d_gene: .; abundance: .; v_gene: TRBV29-1; CDR3aa: CSVERRGVYGYTF; CDR3nt: TGCAGCGTTGAACGGAGGGGCGTCTATGGCTACACCTTC
j_gene: TRBJ1-6; d_gene: TRBD1; abundance: .; v_gene: TRBV2; CDR3aa: CASSPDRINSPLHF; CDR3nt: TGTGCCAGCAGTCCGGACAGGATTAATTCACCCCTCCACTTT
j_gene: TRBJ2-1; d_gene: TRBD1; abundance: .; v_gene: TRBV2; CDR3aa: CASSLRQGVNEQFF; CDR3nt: TGTGCCAGCAGTTTGAGACAGGGTGTAAATGAGCAGTTCTTC
j_gene: TRBJ2-1; d_gene: TRBD1; abundance: .; v_gene: TRBV6-2/TRBV6-3; CDR3aa: CASSYGDTGDDEQFF; CDR3nt: TGTGCCAGCAGTTACGGGGACACAGGGGACGATGAGCAGTTCTTC
j_gene: TRBJ1-1; d_gene: TRBD1; abundance: .; v_gene: TRBV18; CDR3aa: CASSRTGEDTEAFF; CDR3nt: TGTGCCAGCTCGCGGACAGGGGAGGACACTGAAGCTTTCTTT
j_gene: TRBJ1-1; d_gene: .; abundance: .; v_gene: TRBV6-5; CDR3aa: CASSFGYGDTEAFF; CDR3nt: TGTGCCAGCAGTTTCGGGTACGGGGACACTGAAGCTTTCTTT
j_gene: TRBJ1-2; d_gene: .; abundance: .; v_gene: TRBV21-1; CDR3aa: CASSKVRGPNYGYTF; CDR3nt: TGTGCCAGCAGCAAAGTGCGGGGGCCTAACTATGGCTACACCTTC
j_gene: TRBJ2-4; d_gene: .; abundance: .; v_gene: TRBV29-1; CDR3aa: CSVQLGKTKNIQYF; CDR3nt: TGCAGCGTTCAACTAGGGAAGACCAAAAACATTCAGTACTTC
j_gene: TRBJ2-2; d_gene: .; abundance: .; v_gene: TRBV24-1; CDR3aa: CATSDFRTDLNTGELFF; CDR3nt: TGTGCCACCAGTGATTTCAGGACAGACCTGAACACCGGGGAGCTGTTTTTT
j_gene: TRBJ1-5; d_gene: .; abundance: few; v_gene: TRBV6-2/TRBV6-3; CDR3aa: CASSTGPNQPQHF; CDR3nt: TGTGCCAGCAGTACAGGGCCCAATCAGCCCCAGCATTTT
j_gene: TRBJ2-3; d_gene: TRBD2; abundance: once; v_gene: TRBV2; CDR3aa: CASSGTSGTTDTQYF; CDR3nt: TGTGCCAGCAGTGGGACTAGCGGGACCACAGATACGCAGTATTTT
j_gene: TRBJ2-3; d_gene: .; abundance: .; v_gene: TRBV6-5; CDR3aa: CASSPGHTDTQYF; CDR3nt: TGTGCCAGCAGTCCCGGACACACAGATACGCAGTATTTT
j_gene: TRBJ2-7; d_gene: .; abundance: .; v_gene: TRBV6-5; CDR3aa: CASSSYGETYEQYF; CDR3nt: TGTGCCAGCAGTAGCTACGGGGAAACCTACGAGCAGTACTTC
j_gene: TRBJ2-1; d_gene: TRBD2; abundance: .; v_gene: TRBV6-5; CDR3aa: CASSYLAGGGEQFF; CDR3nt: TGTGCCAGCAGTTACCTAGCGGGGGGAGGGGAGCAGTTCTTC
j_gene: TRBJ1-2; d_gene: .; abundance: .; v_gene: TRBV11-3; CDR3aa: CAIGNNYGYTF; CDR3nt: TGTGCCATCGGGAATAACTATGGCTACACCTTC
j_gene: TRBJ2-3; d_gene: .; abundance: .; v_gene: TRBV3-1/TRBV3-2; CDR3aa: CASSQVTGPMDTQYF; CDR3nt: TGTGCCAGCAGCCAAGTAACAGGGCCAATGGATACGCAGTATTTT
j_gene: TRBJ2-3; d_gene: TRBD1; abundance: .; v_gene: TRBV5-6; CDR3aa: CASSLGQGTSDTQYF; CDR3nt: TGTGCCAGCAGCTTGGGACAGGGAACCTCAGATACGCAGTATTTT
j_gene: TRBJ1-2; d_gene: .; abundance: .; v_gene: TRBV3-1/TRBV3-2; CDR3aa: CASSQGNSNYGYTF; CDR3nt: TGTGCCAGCAGCCAAGGGAACAGTAACTATGGCTACACCTTC
j_gene: TRBJ1-5; d_gene: TRBD1; abundance: few; v_gene: TRBV2; CDR3aa: CASSPGQVLNQPQHF; CDR3nt: TGTGCCAGCAGTCCAGGACAGGTCCTCAATCAGCCCCAGCATTTT
j_gene: TRBJ2-7; d_gene: .; abundance: .; v_gene: TRBV6-1; CDR3aa: CASSEPGHSYEQYF; CDR3nt: TGTGCCAGCAGTGAACCGGGACACAGCTACGAGCAGTACTTC
j_gene: TRBJ2-3; d_gene: TRBD1; abundance: .; v_gene: TRBV5-1; CDR3aa: CASSPGQATIWADTQYF; CDR3nt: TGCGCCAGCAGCCCGGGACAGGCAACAATATGGGCAGATACGCAGTATTTT
j_gene: TRBJ2-3; d_gene: TRBD1; abundance: .; v_gene: TRBV25-1; CDR3aa: CASSRVQGVIHDTQYF; CDR3nt: TGTGCCAGCAGCAGAGTACAGGGGGTGATCCACGATACGCAGTATTTT